Following are 19 T cell receptor beta chains from one sample sequenced in a study of blood T cell repertoires in COVID-19. Measured with immunoSEQ multiplex PCR; TCRdb has only the in-frame clones, and not every one. Among under 250,000 clones listed, roughly 85% were seen once. The sample taken for sequencing was peripheral blood. Every receptor here comes from a man in his forties or fifties with COVID-19, enrolled during active disease.

V is TRBV27 and J is TRBJ1-6, with 8 bases that match TRBD1. After removal of 2 bases from V and 9 bases from J, the junction contained 6 bases not matched to a gene. The germline CDR1 and CDR2 sequences are MNHEY and SMNVEV (reference sequence). The CDR3 is 15 amino acids. The CDR3 loop reads CASSLARGPRSPLHF. The CDR3 nucleotides read TGTGCCAGCAGTTTAGCCAGGGGGCCTCGTTCACCCCTCCACTTT.

The chain carries TRBV6-5 and TRBJ2-7; 9 nucleotides align to TRBD1. Germline V gene lookup returns CDR1 MNHEY and CDR2 SVGAGI. The ends lost 6 bases at V and 1 base at J; junction bases unmatched: 7. The CDR3 is 15 residues long. In DNA, the CDR3 is TGTGCCAGCAGACGATCGACAGGGGGTTCCTACGAGCAGTACTTC. Amino acids: CASRRSTGGSYEQYF.

CDR3 sequence (DNA): TGTGCCAGCAGCCTACCTAGCGGGGGGGTAACTAGCACAGATACGCAGTATTTT. As protein: CASSLPSGGVTSTDTQYF. V and J are TRBV5-4 and TRBJ2-3; 12 nucleotides match TRBD2. CDR3 length equals 18 residues. V lost 4 bases, J lost 0 bases, and 9 bases stayed unmatched. Germline V lookup: CDR1 SGHNT, CDR2 YYREEE (reference sequence).

Only one count was recorded for this clone. This chain uses TRBV7-9 with TRBJ2-7; a possible D gene is TRBD2 (6 bases). Germline V CDR1 and CDR2: SEHNR, FQNEAQ (reference sequence). With 0 bases removed from V and 2 bases from J, the gap between germline ends came to 11 bases. The CDR3 extends over 15 amino acids. CDR3 nucleotides: TGTGCCAGCAGCTTAGCCGTGGGGAGGCCCTACGAGCAGTACTTC. Protein product: CASSLAVGRPYEQYF.

V usage is TRBV5-1 and J usage is TRBJ2-7; 10 bases are shared with TRBD2. CDR1 SGHRS and CDR2 YFSETQ come from the germline V gene. The length of the CDR3 is 13 residues. V lost 5 bases to trimming and J lost 4 bases; unmatched junction nucleotides: 3. The CDR3 DNA reads as TGCGCCAGCAGGCTAGCGGGGGAATACGAGCAGTACTTC. Translating it yields CASRLAGEYEQYF.

The J gene is TRBJ2-2, the V gene TRBV6-4; tentatively, D is TRBD2 (6 bases). The CDR3 runs 14 residues. Germline assignment: CDR1 MRHNA and CDR2 SNTAGT. The ends were cut back, 2 bases at V and 4 bases at J, with 8 bases in the middle. The CDR3 nucleotides read TGTGCCAGCAGTGACGGGGGGTTCACCGGGGAGCTGTTTTTT. Translating gives CASSDGGFTGELFF.

The genes are TRBV6-5 and TRBJ1-5; maybe TRBD1 (5 bases). The CDR3 has 12 residues. V was clipped by 6 bases and J by 6 bases, with 9 bases between them. Germline-derived CDR1 and CDR2 are MNHEY and SVGAGI. The chain's CDR3 is CASRAGGQPQHF. The CDR3, as DNA: TGTGCCAGCAGGGCGGGGGGTCAGCCCCAGCATTTT.

The V call is TRBV4-2, the J call TRBJ1-3; D might be TRBD1 (6 bases). The germline V gene has CDR1 LGHNA and CDR2 YNFKEQ. Trimming removed 3 bases from V and 2 bases from J, with 14 bases in between. CDR3 size: 16 residues. The CDR3 loop reads CASSQEQGRAGNTIYF. In DNA form, the CDR3 reads TGTGCCAGCAGCCAGGAACAGGGTAGGGCTGGAAACACCATATATTTT.

This chain connects TRBV7-8 to TRBJ1-4; possibly TRBD1 for D (5 bases). CDR3 size: 17 residues. Trimming shortened V by 5 bases and J by 4 bases, and 20 bases separated the two germline ends. Germline V gene data show CDR1 as SGHVS and CDR2 as FQNEAQ. CDR3 sequence reads: CASSPRASPGRNEKLFF. The CDR3 nucleotides read TGTGCCAGCAGCCCCCGGGCTTCGCCAGGGCGTAATGAAAAACTGTTTTTT.

The chain employs TRBV5-8 and TRBJ1-1; D is perhaps TRBD1 (6 bases). The V gene lost 2 bases and the J gene lost 4 bases, with 12 bases spanning the gap. The CDR3 has 14 amino acids. Per the germline V gene, CDR1 is SGHTS and CDR2 is YDEGEE. Here the CDR3 DNA reads TGTGCCAGCAGCTTCAGGGGAACGTCCACTGAAGCTTTCTTT. It translates to CASSFRGTSTEAFF.

The V and J genes are TRBV27 and TRBJ2-6; TRBD1 matches at 8 bases. Germline loops: CDR1 MNHEY, CDR2 SMNVEV (reference sequence). The CDR3 sequence is 17 residues long. Trimming took 2 bases from V and 2 from J; bases not matched to a gene: 5. CDR3 amino acids: CASSLKQGVAGANVLTF. The CDR3 bases are TGTGCCAGCAGTTTAAAACAGGGGGTTGCTGGGGCCAACGTCCTGACTTTC.

The chain combines TRBV7-2 with TRBJ2-7; 7 bases line up with TRBD1. Unmatched junction bases numbered 9, after V lost 1 base and J lost 6 bases. Germline V gene data show CDR1 as SGHTA and CDR2 as FQGNSA. The length of the CDR3 is 15 residues. This chain's CDR3 is CASSLGQGGVGEQYF. The CDR3 DNA is TGTGCCAGCAGCTTAGGACAGGGTGGGGTAGGCGAGCAGTACTTC.

This clone turned up a few times. The chain combines TRBV2 with TRBJ2-5, with D possibly matching TRBD2 (5 bases). The CDR3 loop spans 13 amino acids. V was pared by 4 bases and J by 5 bases, with 11 bases between. Germline CDR1 SNHLY, CDR2 FYNNEI. CDR3 DNA sequence: TGTGCCAGCAGTGTTGGGGAGCGGGAGACCCAGTACTTC. Translating it yields CASSVGERETQYF.

Details on this clone: The junction and the germline gene differ at one end; a read error may be behind it. The rearrangement joins TRBV25-1 to TRBJ1-4; possibly TRBD1 for D (5 bases). The CDR3 covers 14 residues. Looked up from germline, CDR1 is MGHDK and CDR2 is SYGVNS. CDR3 bases: TGTGCCAGTAGTGAGGGGCGGAGTAATGAAAAACTGTTTTTT. Translating it yields CASSEGRSNEKLFF. The whole variable domain, filled in from reference TRBV25-1 and TRBJ1-4, reads EADIYQTPRYLVIGTGKKITLECSQTMGHDKMYWYQQDPGMELHLIHYSYGVNSTEKGDLSSESTVSRIRTEHFPLTLESARPSHTSQYLCASSEGRSNEKLFFGSGTQLSVL.

The V call is TRBV2, the J call TRBJ2-1; D unresolved. The CDR3 is made up of 15 amino acids. The germline CDR1 and CDR2 sequences are SNHLY and FYNNEI. V gave up 6 bases and J gave up 3 bases, with 15 bases separating them. CDR3 sequence (DNA): TGTGCCAGCAGCCCGCCACAGAGAAACTACAATGAGCAGTTCTTC. This codes for CASSPPQRNYNEQFF.

The chain recombines TRBV9 with TRBJ2-7, with TRBD1 matching 7 bases. V dropped 4 bases and J dropped 3; count of bases not matched to a gene: 10. Per the germline V gene, CDR1 is SGDLS and CDR2 is YYNGEE. The CDR3 length is 15 residues. The CDR3 loop is CASSPDRVLGYEQYF. The DNA of the CDR3 is TGTGCCAGCAGCCCAGACAGGGTTCTCGGCTACGAGCAGTACTTC. The whole variable domain, remainder taken from reference TRBV9 and TRBJ2-7, is DSGVTQTPKHLITATGQRVTLRCSPRSGDLSVYWYQQSLDQGLQFLIQYYNGEERAKGNILERFSAQQFPDLHSELNLSSLELGDSALYFCASSPDRVLGYEQYFGPGTRLTVT.

V and J are TRBV6-5 and TRBJ2-1, with 8 bases that match TRBD1. Germline values: CDR1 MNHEY, CDR2 SVGAGI. The ends lost 5 bases at V and 3 bases at J; junction bases unmatched: 3. This CDR3 contains 14 residues. CDR3 coding DNA: TGTGCCAGCAGTCAGACAGGGGTCTACAATGAGCAGTTCTTC. It yields the protein CASSQTGVYNEQFF.

The chain employs TRBV28 and TRBJ2-2; the match to TRBD1 covers 10 bases. CDR3 length: 15 amino acids. Germline V gives CDR1 MDHEN, CDR2 SYDVKM. V dropped 4 bases and J dropped 7; count of bases not matched to a gene: 6. CDR3 loop: CASSSGGQGVGELFF. The CDR3 DNA follows: TGTGCCAGCAGTTCCGGTGGACAGGGGGTCGGGGAGCTGTTTTTT.

The chain joins TRBV7-9 to TRBJ2-7; D is unclear. The CDR3 is 13 amino acids. Germline V gives CDR1 SEHNR, CDR2 FQNEAQ (reference sequence). V lost 6 bases and J lost 3, with 12 bases in between. The CDR3 here is CASRKQPDYEQYF. The CDR3 DNA reads TGTGCCAGCAGGAAACAGCCAGACTACGAGCAGTACTTC.